A selection of T cell receptor beta chains follows, all from one sample in a study of beta chain features in type 1 diabetes. The repertoire was sequenced with immunoSEQ multiplex PCR; TCRdb's copy has only in-frame clones and lacks some. The sample records 300,000 to 350,000 clones, around 19% being singletons. Sequenced material: naive CD4+ T cells from blood. The receptors were gathered from a woman aged 18-29 years in good health. Each CDR3 is given with its conserved first and last residue. A D gene is named only where the DNA matches it firmly. Not all rows give a size; the values are once, few, many and, for expanded clones, a class.

CDR3: CASGIDSSNYGYTF
DNA: TGTGCCAGCGGGATCGACAGCTCAAACTATGGCTACACCTTC
D: NA
J: TRBJ1-2
V: TRBV14
size: few

CDR3: CASSSRQGGTGELFF
DNA: TGCGCCAGCAGCTCTCGACAGGGGGGCACCGGGGAGCTGTTTTTT
D: TRBD1
J: TRBJ2-2
V: TRBV5-1
size: few

CDR3: CASSEPSGSGETQYF
DNA: TGTGCCAGCAGTGAACCTAGCGGGAGTGGAGAGACCCAGTACTTC
D: TRBD2
J: TRBJ2-5
V: TRBV25-1
size: few

CDR3: CAISSSGRTDTQYF
DNA: TGTGCCATCAGTTCTAGCGGGAGAACAGATACGCAGTATTTT
D: TRBD2
J: TRBJ2-3
V: TRBV10-3
size: few

CDR3: CASTREGARTGELFF
DNA: TGCGCCAGCACCCGGGAGGGCGCTAGGACCGGGGAGCTGTTTTTT
D: TRBD2
J: TRBJ2-2
V: TRBV5-1
size: few

CDR3: CASRGASHRPETQYF
DNA: TGTGCCAGCAGGGGCGCCTCACATAGGCCAGAGACCCAGTACTTC
D: NA
J: TRBJ2-5
V: TRBV5-5
size: few

CDR3: CASSFQGGRGTGELFF
DNA: TGTGCCAGCAGCTTTCAAGGCGGGAGGGGCACCGGGGAGCTGTTTTTT
D: TRBD2
J: TRBJ2-2
V: TRBV13
size: NA

CDR3: CASRKPGTPQQTQYF
DNA: TGCGCCAGCAGAAAACCCGGGACTCCTCAACAGACCCAGTACTTC
D: NA
J: TRBJ2-5
V: TRBV5-1
size: few

CDR3: CASSQEIRRGRGTEAFF
DNA: TGTGCCAGCAGCCAAGAGATTCGCCGGGGGCGGGGGACTGAAGCTTTCTTT
D: NA
J: TRBJ1-1
V: TRBV4-2
size: few

CDR3: CASNFQGAFEKLFF
DNA: TGTGCCAGCAACTTCCAGGGGGCGTTTGAAAAACTGTTTTTT
D: TRBD1
J: TRBJ1-4
V: TRBV7-9
size: NA

CDR3: CASRARQGGGNQPQHF
DNA: TGTGCCAGCAGGGCCCGACAGGGTGGTGGCAATCAGCCCCAGCATTTT
D: TRBD1
J: TRBJ1-5
V: TRBV2
size: NA

CDR3: CASSQARGGTVQETQYF
DNA: TGCGCCAGCAGCCAAGCTCGGGGGGGAACTGTCCAAGAGACCCAGTACTTC
D: TRBD2
J: TRBJ2-5
V: TRBV4-1
size: few

CDR3: CAWSGGRGYTF
DNA: TGTGCCTGGAGTGGAGGTAGGGGCTACACCTTC
D: NA
J: TRBJ1-2
V: TRBV30
size: few

CDR3: CTARPNTEAFF
DNA: TGCACCGCCAGGCCTAACACTGAAGCTTTCTTT
D: NA
J: TRBJ1-1
V: TRBV20-1
size: NA

CDR3: CASSPPVDQETQYF
DNA: TGTGCCAGCAGCCCCCCGGTGGACCAAGAGACCCAGTACTTC
D: NA
J: TRBJ2-5
V: TRBV6-5
size: NA

CDR3: CASSPEEAYEQYF
DNA: TGTGCCAGCTCACCCGAGGAGGCCTACGAGCAGTACTTC
D: NA
J: TRBJ2-7
V: TRBV18
size: few

CDR3: CASSLSPDTQYF
DNA: TGTGCCAGCAGCCTGTCCCCAGATACGCAGTATTTT
D: NA
J: TRBJ2-3
V: TRBV7-8
size: few

CDR3: CASGSGLEQYF
DNA: TGTGCTAGTGGTTCCGGACTTGAGCAGTACTTC
D: NA
J: TRBJ2-7
V: TRBV12-5
size: NA

CDR3: CAISESGGLETQYF
DNA: TGTGCCATCAGTGAGTCGGGAGGGTTGGAGACCCAGTACTTC
D: TRBD2
J: TRBJ2-5
V: TRBV10-3
size: few

CDR3: CAISEGGGPGADTQYF
DNA: TGTGCCATCAGTGAAGGGGGCGGGCCTGGCGCAGATACGCAGTATTTT
D: TRBD1
J: TRBJ2-3
V: TRBV10-3
size: few

CDR3: CASRRTGEQYF
DNA: TGTGCCAGCAGACGGACAGGGGAGCAGTACTTC
D: TRBD1
J: TRBJ2-7
V: TRBV2
size: few

CDR3: CASSLPGEETQYF
DNA: TGCGCCAGCAGCTTGCCGGGGGAAGAGACCCAGTACTTC
D: NA
J: TRBJ2-5
V: TRBV5-1
size: few

CDR3: CSSGVKGRLFGANEKLFF
DNA: TGCAGCAGCGGGGTCAAAGGACGCCTCTTTGGGGCTAATGAAAAACTGTTTTTT
D: NA
J: TRBJ1-4
V: TRBV29-1
size: few

CDR3: CASSQERRTELQETQYF
DNA: TGCGCCAGCAGCCAAGAAAGAAGGACAGAGTTACAAGAGACCCAGTACTTC
D: NA
J: TRBJ2-5
V: TRBV4-1
size: NA

CDR3: CASSQRSGGVDTQYF
DNA: TGCGCCAGCAGCCAAAGGAGCGGGGGGGTTGATACGCAGTATTTT
D: TRBD2
J: TRBJ2-3
V: TRBV4-3
size: few

CDR3: CASSQVFGELFF
DNA: TGCGCCAGCAGCCAAGTATTCGGGGAGCTGTTTTTT
D: NA
J: TRBJ2-2
V: TRBV4-1
size: NA

CDR3: CASGLPPAFANYGYTF
DNA: TGTGCTAGTGGTTTGCCCCCCGCGTTTGCTAACTATGGCTACACCTTC
D: NA
J: TRBJ1-2
V: TRBV12-5
size: NA

CDR3: CATSRVGGIYNEQFF
DNA: TGTGCCACCAGCAGAGTCGGCGGGATATACAATGAGCAGTTCTTC
D: NA
J: TRBJ2-1
V: TRBV15
size: NA

CDR3: CASSQPSGTGASGNTIYF
DNA: TGTGCCAGCAGCCAACCCTCCGGGACAGGGGCCTCTGGAAACACCATATATTTT
D: TRBD1
J: TRBJ1-3
V: TRBV4-2
size: NA

CDR3: CASSPSGTSPSNEQFF
DNA: TGTGCCAGCTCACCCTCCGGGACTAGCCCCTCCAATGAGCAGTTCTTC
D: TRBD2
J: TRBJ2-1
V: TRBV18
size: few

CDR3: CASSEEAIQETQYF
DNA: TGTGCCAGCAGCGAGGAGGCTATCCAAGAGACCCAGTACTTC
D: NA
J: TRBJ2-5
V: TRBV2
size: few

CDR3: CASSPVKQGVYQETQYF
DNA: TGTGCCAGCAGCCCCGTAAAACAGGGGGTGTACCAAGAGACCCAGTACTTC
D: TRBD1
J: TRBJ2-5
V: TRBV4-2
size: NA

CDR3: CSVEAKAGGNTEAFF
DNA: TGCAGCGTTGAGGCGAAGGCAGGGGGGAACACTGAAGCTTTCTTT
D: TRBD1
J: TRBJ1-1
V: TRBV29-1
size: few